This TCR beta chain was retrieved from a study of CD4+ T cells in melanoma. About this clone: Its antigen is not identified.

Assay: immunoSEQ multiplex PCR; the TCRdb copy retains only in-frame clones and omits some. The sample lists 90,000 to 130,000 clones; around 93% were seen once. CDR3 length: 16 amino acids. Looked up from germline, CDR1 is MNHNS and CDR2 is SASEGT. The ends were cut back, 3 bases at V and 5 bases at J, with 20 bases in the middle. The study's findings and limits: Reportedly, melanoma neoantigen-specific CD4+ T cells showed varied differentiation states. CD8+ T cell, macrophage and B cell function reportedly correlated with neoantigen-specific CD4+ T cells.

This chain joins TRBV6-1 and TRBJ2-7; D possibly corresponds to TRBD2 (6 bases). What was sequenced was peripheral blood. The TCR comes from a human donor with melanoma. DNA for the CDR3: TGTGCCAGCAGTGAGGGCGGGGCAGACCCTTACCACGAGCAGTACTTC. It specifies CASSEGGADPYHEQYF.